The clone carrying this T cell receptor beta chain was observed a few times. Its target is unknown. Amplification of TCR beta CDR3 regions used RNA as the template. Carried out on the TCR CDR3, a first-round RT-PCR used the HTBI primer set. TCRdb called the multiplex PCR reads again in MiXCR, with one record for every CDR3 protein. The repertoire holds fewer than 450,000 distinct CDR3 sequences, over 12% seen once, with under 30% in the top ten. The germline V gene encodes CDR1 MDHEN and CDR2 SYDVKM. This CDR3 spans 13 amino acids. V dropped 5 bases and J dropped 5 bases, with 9 bases sitting between them. The record originates from a study of T cells in Graves' hyperthyroidism and ophthalmopathy. Study results and caveats: Blood shared most expanded thyroid clonotypes above 0.001.

Disease lasting under 3 months, a NOSPECS grade of at least 4, and a Clinical Activity Score of at least 3 were features of the ophthalmopathy patients. Sequencing was carried out using blood. The chain employs TRBV28 and TRBJ1-4; the D gene is possibly TRBD1 (6 bases). This receptor was identified in a man in his fifties with Graves' ophthalmopathy. The CDR3, as DNA: TGTGCCAGCAGTACAGGGATGAATGAAAAACTGTTTTTT. Its protein is CASSTGMNEKLFF.